This entry concerns a single T cell receptor (beta chain). This record belongs to a study of shared clonotypes between healthy human individuals. HIV-negative, healthy adults without recent acute infections or vaccinations were the donors. The assay was carried out at the deep level. Clones were read by immunoSEQ multiplex PCR, and TCRdb kept only the in-frame ones, dropping some. The sample shows about 680,000 clones, around three quarters of them seen only once. The CDR3 is 17 amino acids. Germline trimming cut 5 bases from V and 3 bases from J; bases unmatched to any gene: 11. The germline gives CDR1 LNHDA, CDR2 SQIVND (reference sequence).

The sequenced material came from memory CD4+ T cells sorted from blood. Stated subset: CD45RA-negative fraction. The chain links TRBV19 to TRBJ1-3, with 9 bases fitting TRBD1. The source is a woman in her 30s in good health. The CDR3 nucleotides are TGTGCCAGTAGTTCGCCGCCGGGACAGGGTGATGGAAACACCATATATTTT. Amino acid sequence: CASSSPPGQGDGNTIYF.